This TCR beta chain was recorded in a study of CD8 T cells in Susac syndrome. When the RNA was reverse transcribed, random hexamers were used with an input of 0.5 to 1 ug. TCRdb reanalysed the immunoSEQ multiplex PCR reads using MiXCR and keeps one entry per CDR3 protein. The sample consists of 150,000 to 200,000 distinct CDR3 sequences, 85% to 95% of them appearing once. This clonotype was seen just once. Its antigen is not known. The study, taken as a whole, reports: Only a relatively small number of individuals were included in the TCR sequencing and HLA analysis.

There are 15 residues in the CDR3. The V gene lost 8 bases and the J gene lost 3 bases, with 19 bases spanning the gap. CDR1 KGHDR and CDR2 SFDVKD come from the germline V gene. The chain has TRBV24-1 and TRBJ2-7, with a possible D match to TRBD2 (5 bases). Sequencing was carried out using CD4+ T cells from PBMCs. The receptor was isolated from a human donor in good health. The CDR3 loop reads CATTPTKRWNYEQYV. CDR3 bases: TGTGCCACCACTCCCACCAAGCGGTGGAACTACGAGCAGTACGTC.